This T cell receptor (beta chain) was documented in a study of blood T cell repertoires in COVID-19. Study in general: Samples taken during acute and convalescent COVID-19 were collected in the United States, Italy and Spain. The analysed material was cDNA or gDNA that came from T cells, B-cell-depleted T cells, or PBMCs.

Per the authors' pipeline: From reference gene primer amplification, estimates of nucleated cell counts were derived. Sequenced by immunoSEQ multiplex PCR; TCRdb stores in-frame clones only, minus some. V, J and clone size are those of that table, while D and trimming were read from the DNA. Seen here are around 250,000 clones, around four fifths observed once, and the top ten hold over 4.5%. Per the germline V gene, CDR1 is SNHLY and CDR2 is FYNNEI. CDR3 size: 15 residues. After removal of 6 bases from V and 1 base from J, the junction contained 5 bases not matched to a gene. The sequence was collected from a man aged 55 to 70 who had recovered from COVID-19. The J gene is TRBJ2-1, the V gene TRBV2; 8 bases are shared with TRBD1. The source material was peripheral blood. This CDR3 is CASRLDRGSYNEQFF. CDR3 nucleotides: TGTGCCAGCAGGTTAGACAGGGGATCCTACAATGAGCAGTTCTTC.